This TCR beta chain originates from a study of shared clonotypes between healthy human individuals. Profiled with immunoSEQ multiplex PCR; TCRdb holds only in-frame clones, not every one. The sample holds 600,000 to 750,000 clones, roughly 72% seen once. V gave up 3 bases and J gave up 5 bases, with 11 bases separating them. This CDR3 region has 15 residues. The V gene's germline CDR1 is MDHEN and CDR2 SYDVKM. The sequence was obtained from a woman aged 25 to 39 in good health. Material: memory CD4+ T cells sorted from blood. The subset here: CD45RA-negative fraction. The chain has TRBV28 and TRBJ1-6; no clear D. CDR3 in DNA: TGTGCCAGCAGTTTTGTATCCCAGAATAATTCACCCCTCCACTTT. As protein: CASSFVSQNNSPLHF.